This T cell receptor (beta chain) was retrieved from a study of siplizumab effects on memory and regulatory T cells. Looked up from germline, CDR1 is MRHNA and CDR2 is SNTAGT. V was clipped by 6 bases and J by 8 bases, with 9 bases between them. CDR3 size: 11 residues. This table comes from immunoSEQ multiplex PCR, and its TCRdb copy is limited to in-frame clones, with some not included. The data show roughly 92,000 clones, about 94% seen once. The specimen was non-Treg CD4+ T cells sorted from blood. This TCR came from a human donor in good health. This rearrangement joins TRBV6-4 to TRBJ2-3; D possibly uses TRBD1 or TRBD2 (5 bases each). The CDR3 sequence: CASSAGGTQYF. The CDR3 nucleotides are TGTGCCAGCAGCGCTGGGGGTACGCAGTATTTT.